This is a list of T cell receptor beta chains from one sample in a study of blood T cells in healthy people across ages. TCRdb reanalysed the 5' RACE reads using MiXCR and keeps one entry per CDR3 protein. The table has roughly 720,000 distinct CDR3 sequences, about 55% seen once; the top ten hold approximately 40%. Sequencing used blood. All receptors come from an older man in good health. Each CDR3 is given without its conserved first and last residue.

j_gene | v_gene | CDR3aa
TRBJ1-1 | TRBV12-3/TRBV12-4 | ASTRGESGNTEAF
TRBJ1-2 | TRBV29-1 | SVGAGTGSTNYGYT
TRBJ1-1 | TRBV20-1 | SAKGPGEAF
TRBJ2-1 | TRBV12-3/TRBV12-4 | ASRPGTSVLAGGGEQF
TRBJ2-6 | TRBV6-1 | ASRRTGVYSGANVLT
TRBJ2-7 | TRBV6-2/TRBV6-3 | ASSYGTGITYEQY
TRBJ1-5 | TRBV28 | ASHQANQPQH
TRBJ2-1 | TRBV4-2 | ASSQDRLASSYNEQF
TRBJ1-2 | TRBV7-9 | ASSTPGDGYGYT
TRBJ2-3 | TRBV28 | ASSSPSDTQY
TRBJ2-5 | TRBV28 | ASSPPGPQRWRETQY
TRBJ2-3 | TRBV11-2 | ASSSRAGGRGYAY
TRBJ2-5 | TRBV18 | ASSLKTQETQY
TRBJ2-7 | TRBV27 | ASSGAVRSYEQY
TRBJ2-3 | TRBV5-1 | ASSYRQLEGGATQY
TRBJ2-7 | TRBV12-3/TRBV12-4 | ASKPGPGSGAYNEQY
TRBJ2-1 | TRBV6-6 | ASRGSGGMGNEQF
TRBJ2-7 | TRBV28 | ASNMPGYSNGYEQY
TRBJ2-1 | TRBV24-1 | ATSDLPLLAGGPHEQF
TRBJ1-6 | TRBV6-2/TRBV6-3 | AGSYAGQGASSPLH
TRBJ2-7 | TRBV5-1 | ASSSGGLSYNEQY
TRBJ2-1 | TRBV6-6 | ASQGLSSYNEQF
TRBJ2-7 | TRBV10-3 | AASGGRYEQY
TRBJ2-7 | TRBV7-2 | ASSIQPTILHEQY
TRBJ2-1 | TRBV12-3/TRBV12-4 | ASSSGTQEGLDGQF
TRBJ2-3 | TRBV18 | ASSWGTTDTQY
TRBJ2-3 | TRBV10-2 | ASSPTGGPHRYAY
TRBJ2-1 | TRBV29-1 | SVALRSSYNEQF
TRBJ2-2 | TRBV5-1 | ASSPPSVSGELF
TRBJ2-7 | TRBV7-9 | ASSLDLEQY
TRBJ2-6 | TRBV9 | ASSVEGLAGRGSGANVLT
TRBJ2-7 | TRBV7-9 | ASSLALGSDSYEQY
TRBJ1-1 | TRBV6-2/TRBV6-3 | ASQRAQWGTEAF
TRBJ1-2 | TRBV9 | ASSVGPGGHGYT
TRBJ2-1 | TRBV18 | ASSPQTGAYNEQF
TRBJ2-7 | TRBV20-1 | SARDRRENYEQY
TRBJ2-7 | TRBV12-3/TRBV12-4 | ASSLGFYNEQY
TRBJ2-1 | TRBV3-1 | ASSLGTGRGDEQF
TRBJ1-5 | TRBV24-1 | ATSDFGREQPQH
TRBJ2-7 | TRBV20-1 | SASRDYEQY
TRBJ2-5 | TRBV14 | ASSRGPPGTQY
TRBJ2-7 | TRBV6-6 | ASSYRGQTYEQY
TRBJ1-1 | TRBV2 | ATIEGGKRDTEAF
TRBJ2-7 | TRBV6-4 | ARPHRSAGDYEQY
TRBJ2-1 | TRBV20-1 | SAQATSGFYNEQF